This is a list of T cell receptor beta chains from one sample in a study of cytomegalovirus exposure and HLA in healthy donors. TCRdb's table, derived via immunoSEQ multiplex PCR, lists solely in-frame clones and lacks some. The table lists around 110,000 clones, 75% to 90% of them singletons. The sample comprised PBMCs. These receptors were obtained from a man aged 25 to 40 in good health and CMV-seronegative. Both conserved end residues are part of each CDR3. The D gene is left open where the match is weak. The size entry is marked missing in some rows and otherwise reads once, few, many or a size class.

D: NA; J: TRBJ1-1; size: NA; V: TRBV6-5; DNA: TGTGCCAGCAGTTACTCGAGGGGGAGAACTTTCTTT; CDR3: CASSYSRGRTFF
D: TRBD1; J: TRBJ1-4; size: few; V: TRBV9; DNA: TGTGCCAGCAGCGCACCGGGACAGAATGAAAAACTGTTTTTT; CDR3: CASSAPGQNEKLFF
D: TRBD2; J: TRBJ2-5; size: once; V: TRBV2; DNA: TGTGCCAGCAGTGAAGGGACTAGCGGGGAAGAAGAGACCCAGTACTTC; CDR3: CASSEGTSGEEETQYF
D: NA; J: TRBJ2-1; size: NA; V: TRBV7-2; DNA: TGTGCCAGCAGTACTTACAATGAGCAGTTCTTC; CDR3: CASSTYNEQFF
D: NA; J: TRBJ1-6; size: NA; V: TRBV9; DNA: TGTGCCAGCAGCGTAGTTCCCAGCTCCTATAATTCACCCCTCCACTTT; CDR3: CASSVVPSSYNSPLHF
D: NA; J: TRBJ2-3; size: few; V: TRBV29-1; DNA: TGCAGCGGCCGGGACTGGACAGATACGCAGTATTTT; CDR3: CSGRDWTDTQYF
D: TRBD1; J: TRBJ2-7; size: NA; V: TRBV5-8; DNA: TGTGCCAGCAGTTCCCGGACAGGACCCTCCTACGAGCAGTACTTC; CDR3: CASSSRTGPSYEQYF
D: NA; J: TRBJ2-1; size: NA; V: TRBV2; DNA: TGTGCCGGCAGTGGTCGGAGGGACGACTCCTACAATGAGCAGTTCTTC; CDR3: CAGSGRRDDSYNEQFF
D: NA; J: TRBJ1-2; size: NA; V: TRBV5-6; DNA: TGTGCCAGCACCATCGGAGGTTGGGGCTATGGCTACACCTTC; CDR3: CASTIGGWGYGYTF
D: NA; J: TRBJ1-1; size: few; V: TRBV6-5; DNA: TGTGCCAGCAGCCCCGGGCGAAGGGGAGCTTTCTTT; CDR3: CASSPGRRGAFF
D: NA; J: TRBJ1-5; size: few; V: TRBV5-8; DNA: TGTGCCAGCAGCTTGGGATGGGCCACCGGGGGGAGCGATCAGCCCCAGCATTTT; CDR3: CASSLGWATGGSDQPQHF
D: TRBD1; J: TRBJ2-1; size: NA; V: TRBV13; DNA: TGTGCCAGCAGCCCATGGGGACAGGGGGCCGTCGGTGAGCAGTTCTTC; CDR3: CASSPWGQGAVGEQFF
D: NA; J: TRBJ1-2; size: NA; V: TRBV6-1; DNA: TGTGCCAGCAGTGGGACAGTTTCAAACTATGGCTACACCTTC; CDR3: CASSGTVSNYGYTF
D: NA; J: TRBJ2-2; size: NA; V: TRBV25-1; DNA: TGTGCCAGCAGTCCTGACAGCTACACCGGGGAGCTGTTTTTT; CDR3: CASSPDSYTGELFF
D: TRBD1; J: TRBJ1-6; size: NA; V: TRBV10-2; DNA: TGCGCCAGCGGAGAGGGACAGGGAAATTCACCCCTCCACTTT; CDR3: CASGEGQGNSPLHF
D: TRBD2; J: TRBJ2-1; size: NA; V: TRBV13; DNA: TGTGCCAGCAGCTTTAGCGGGGGGCCCAACAATGAGCAGTTCTTC; CDR3: CASSFSGGPNNEQFF
D: TRBD1; J: TRBJ2-5; size: NA; V: TRBV30; DNA: TGTGCCTGGAGTTCAGGGGGAGAGACCCAGTACTTC; CDR3: CAWSSGGETQYF
D: NA; J: TRBJ1-1; size: NA; V: TRBV6-5; DNA: TGTGCCAGCAGTTACATGGGAGGGCGGGGGATTTCTGAAGCTTTCTTT; CDR3: CASSYMGGRGISEAFF
D: TRBD2; J: TRBJ2-3; size: NA; V: TRBV2; DNA: TGTGCCAGCAGTCGACTAGCGGGGGGGCCCACAGATACGCAGTATTTT; CDR3: CASSRLAGGPTDTQYF
D: NA; J: TRBJ1-5; size: NA; V: TRBV30; DNA: TGTGCCCTGGGGGTGGGAGGGAGCAATCAGCCCCAGCATTTT; CDR3: CALGVGGSNQPQHF
D: NA; J: TRBJ1-5; size: NA; V: TRBV6-5; DNA: TGTGCCAGCAGTTACTCCAGGGATGTGAATCAGCCCCAGCATTTT; CDR3: CASSYSRDVNQPQHF
D: TRBD1; J: TRBJ1-1; size: few; V: TRBV5-1; DNA: TGCGCCAGCAGCTTAGGGACAGGGGACACTGAAGCTTTCTTT; CDR3: CASSLGTGDTEAFF
D: TRBD1; J: TRBJ2-7; size: few; V: TRBV2; DNA: TGTGCCAGCAGTGACCAGGGGGCGGGCTACGAGCAGTACTTC; CDR3: CASSDQGAGYEQYF
D: NA; J: TRBJ2-1; size: few; V: TRBV7-6; DNA: TGTGCCAGCACCCTGACAGCTCGCTCCTACAATGAGCAGTTCTTC; CDR3: CASTLTARSYNEQFF
D: TRBD1; J: TRBJ2-7; size: once; V: TRBV28; DNA: TGTGCCAGCAACTCCCTCGAGGGGGCTGAGCACGAGCAGTACTTC; CDR3: CASNSLEGAEHEQYF
D: TRBD1; J: TRBJ2-7; size: NA; V: TRBV5-4; DNA: TGTGCCAGCAGCGAGACAGGGTCCTACGAGCAGTACTTC; CDR3: CASSETGSYEQYF
D: TRBD2; J: TRBJ2-5; size: NA; V: TRBV19; DNA: TGTGCCAGTAGTGCTCTGGGGGGGGAGGGAGAGACCCAGTACTTC; CDR3: CASSALGGEGETQYF
D: TRBD1; J: TRBJ2-6; size: NA; V: TRBV2; DNA: TGTGCCAGCGTCGAGGTTGGGACAGGGGCCTCGGGGGGGGCCAACGTCCTGACTTTC; CDR3: CASVEVGTGASGGANVLTF
D: NA; J: TRBJ1-1; size: NA; V: TRBV6-1; DNA: TGTGCCAGCAGTTTCCGGGGAGAGAACACTGAAGCTTTCTTT; CDR3: CASSFRGENTEAFF
D: NA; J: TRBJ2-6; size: NA; V: TRBV5-1; DNA: TGCGCCAGCAGCCCATGGGACTCTCCGACCTCTGGGGCCAACGTCCTGACTTTC; CDR3: CASSPWDSPTSGANVLTF
D: TRBD1; J: TRBJ1-5; size: NA; V: TRBV5-4; DNA: TGTGCCAGCAGCATTGACAGGGCCCAGCCTCAGCATTTT; CDR3: CASSIDRAQPQHF
D: TRBD1; J: TRBJ1-6; size: NA; V: TRBV5-6; DNA: TGTGCCAGCAGCCTACAGGGGGGAACCTATAATTCACCCCTCCACTTT; CDR3: CASSLQGGTYNSPLHF
D: TRBD1; J: TRBJ2-2; size: NA; V: TRBV9; DNA: TGTGCCAGCGCCGGGACAGGGAAGTCCGGGGAGCTGTTTTTT; CDR3: CASAGTGKSGELFF
D: NA; J: TRBJ2-2; size: NA; V: TRBV19; DNA: TGTGCCAGTAGTATTCCACGCCCGACAGGTTCGAACACCGGGGAGCTGTTTTTT; CDR3: CASSIPRPTGSNTGELFF
D: NA; J: TRBJ2-3; size: NA; V: TRBV7-9; DNA: TGTGCCAGCAGCTTAGATATGAGCACAGATACGCAGTATTTT; CDR3: CASSLDMSTDTQYF
D: NA; J: TRBJ2-7; size: few; V: TRBV28; DNA: TGTGCCAGCAGTTTCCCGGGGTCAAATGACGAGCAGTACTTC; CDR3: CASSFPGSNDEQYF
D: TRBD1; J: TRBJ1-6; size: NA; V: TRBV10-3; DNA: TGTGCCATCAGTCCTGACAGGGATAATTCACCCCTCCACTTT; CDR3: CAISPDRDNSPLHF
D: NA; J: TRBJ1-1; size: NA; V: TRBV9; DNA: TGTGCCAGCAGCCTTCGGGGGGGGATGAACACTGAAGCTTTCTTT; CDR3: CASSLRGGMNTEAFF
D: NA; J: TRBJ2-5; size: NA; V: TRBV10-1; DNA: TGCGCCAGCAGTGAGTCGACCGCGGGAGAGACCCAGTACTTC; CDR3: CASSESTAGETQYF
D: TRBD1; J: TRBJ1-1; size: NA; V: TRBV6-1; DNA: TGTGCCAGCTCACTCTCGGGACAGGGGGCGACTGAAGCTTTCTTT; CDR3: CASSLSGQGATEAFF
D: NA; J: TRBJ1-1; size: NA; V: TRBV4-3; DNA: TGCGCCAGCAGCCAAGATCGGGTTTTGGGCACTGAAGCTTTCTTT; CDR3: CASSQDRVLGTEAFF
D: TRBD2; J: TRBJ2-2; size: once; V: TRBV29-1; DNA: TGCAGCGTCAGCGGGGGGGCGGGCGGGGAGCTGTTTTTT; CDR3: CSVSGGAGGELFF